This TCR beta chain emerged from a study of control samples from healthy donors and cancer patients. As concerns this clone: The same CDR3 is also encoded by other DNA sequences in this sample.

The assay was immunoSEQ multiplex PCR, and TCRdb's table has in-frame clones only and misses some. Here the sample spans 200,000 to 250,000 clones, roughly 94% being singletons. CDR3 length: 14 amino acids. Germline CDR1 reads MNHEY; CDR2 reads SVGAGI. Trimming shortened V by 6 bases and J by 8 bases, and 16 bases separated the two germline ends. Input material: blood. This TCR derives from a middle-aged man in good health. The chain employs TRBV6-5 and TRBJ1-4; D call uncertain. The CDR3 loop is CASRRGLGNEKLFF. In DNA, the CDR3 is TGTGCCAGCAGGCGAGGATTAGGGAACGAAAAACTGTTTTTT.